Following are 5 T cell receptor beta chains from one sample sequenced in a study of kidney transplant recipient with SARS-CoV-2 infection. TCRdb reprocessed the reads via MiXCR and lists one record per CDR3 protein. The repertoire holds under 250,000 distinct CDR3 sequences, with roughly 26% as singletons. This sample comprised a blood sample, obtained at baseline and on day 111 from a kidney transplant recipient. The receptors here all came from a male patient aged 25-45 years who had COVID-19 and was a kidney transplant recipient. Some of the T cells may derive from the graft donor.

At least ten counts were recorded for this clonotype. The V and J genes are TRBV19 and TRBJ2-7; a weak D match, TRBD1 (6 bases). This CDR3 has 12 amino acids. Germline loops: CDR1 LNHDA, CDR2 SQIVND (reference sequence). V was pared by 5 bases and J by 5 bases, with 10 bases between. The CDR3 region is CASSVRGNEQYF. In nucleotides, the CDR3 is TGTGCCAGTAGTGTCAGGGGAAACGAGCAGTACTTC.

This clonotype has at least ten counts. This chain uses TRBV20-1 with TRBJ2-5; D not resolved. V was cut by 2 bases and J by 3 bases, with 7 bases left in between. Germline loops: CDR1 DFQATT, CDR2 SNEGSKA (reference sequence). The CDR3 consists of 12 residues. Here the CDR3 DNA reads TGCAGTGCTAGACCTCCGGAAGAGACCCAGTACTTC. Its protein is CSARPPEETQYF.

This clonotype was found many times. The V call is TRBV5-4, the J call TRBJ1-2; TRBD1 matches 8 bases. J was trimmed by 3 bases and V by 3 bases; bases with no gene match: 10. The CDR3 has 16 residues. Germline-derived CDR1 and CDR2 are SGHNT and YYREEE (reference sequence). The CDR3 reads CASSWGGRGRDYGYTF. The CDR3 DNA follows: TGTGCCAGCAGCTGGGGTGGCAGGGGGCGCGACTATGGCTACACCTTC.

Details on this clonotype: A much larger clone sits a single nucleotide away, making a read error possible. The chain employs TRBV6-5 and TRBJ1-3; D unresolved. Germline V CDR1 and CDR2: MNHEY, SVGAGI. The CDR3 spans 10 residues. The V end lost 10 bases, the J end lost 4 bases, and 5 bases lay between the germline ends. CDR3 in DNA: TGTGCCAACTTAGGAAACACCATATATTTT. Translation: CANLGNTIYF.

This clonotype was observed at least ten times. The V call is TRBV21-1, the J call TRBJ2-3; the table gives TRBD2 as D, unverified against the DNA. TRBV21-1 is flagged as a pseudogene. This CDR3 has 17 amino acids. CDR3 protein: CASSIVIATVMQDTQYF. The CDR3 DNA sequence: TGTGCCAGCAGTATAGTCATAGCTACAGTCATGCAAGATACGCAGTATTTT.